One and the same sample provided the 20 T cell receptor beta chains below, sequenced in a study of T-cell memory formation after mild COVID-19. Using its own MiXCR run on the 5' RACE reads, TCRdb lists one record per CDR3 protein. Among tens of thousands of distinct CDR3 sequences, roughly 12% were seen once, and the ten largest hold approximately 23%. Sequencing used PBMCs or a T cell subset sorted from them (not recorded which). The receptors derive from a young man who had mild COVID-19 (a few samples of this study predate the infection). Cell type and time point are not known.

This clonotype has just one count. The chain carries TRBV27 and TRBJ1-4; D unresolved. The CDR3 totals 15 residues. The ends were cut back, 2 bases at V and 4 bases at J, with 11 bases in the middle. The V gene's germline CDR1 is MNHEY and CDR2 SMNVEV (reference sequence). In nucleotides, the CDR3 is TGTGCCAGCAGTTTACGACCGGCCGGTAATGAAAAACTGTTTTTT. This encodes CASSLRPAGNEKLFF. The full variable domain, its missing parts supplied by reference TRBV27 and TRBJ1-4, is EAQVTQNPRYLITVTGKKLTVTCSQNMNHEYMSWYRQDPGLGLRQIYYSMNVEVTDKGDVPEGYKVSRKEKRNFPLILESPSPNQTSLYFCASSLRPAGNEKLFFGSGTQLSVL.

The V call is TRBV6-6, the J call TRBJ1-3; maybe TRBD1 (6 bases). The V gene's germline CDR1 is MNHNY and CDR2 SVGAGI (reference sequence). This CDR3 is 17 amino acids long. The V gene lost 2 bases and the J gene lost 2 bases, with 16 bases spanning the gap. CDR3 sequence: CASSYGLDRMAGNTIYF. DNA for the CDR3: TGTGCCAGCAGTTACGGGTTAGACAGGATGGCTGGAAACACCATATATTTT.

Ten or more counts support this clonotype. In nucleotides, the CDR3 is TGCGCCAGCACCACCGGGTTCACCACCGGGGAGCTGTTTTTT. Its translation: CASTTGFTTGELFF. This chain connects TRBV4-3 to TRBJ2-2; D gene uncertain. The length of the CDR3 is 14 residues. The V gene's germline CDR1 is LGHNA and CDR2 YSLEER. Trimming cost V 7 bases and J 4 bases, with 13 bases left between them.

This clonotype showed up many times. The genes are TRBV7-9 and TRBJ2-1; D may be TRBD1 (6 bases). V lost 5 bases to trimming and J lost 12 bases, with 35 bases between them. Per germline, CDR1 SEHNR and CDR2 FQNEAQ (reference sequence). The CDR3 length is 19 residues. The CDR3 sequence: CASSARQDDRFTMRSVQFF. The CDR3 nucleotides are TGTGCCAGCAGCGCCCGACAGGACGACCGTTTTACAATGAGGTCGGTGCAGTTCTTC.

The chain couples TRBV11-2 to TRBJ2-2, with TRBD2 matching 8 bases. Losses at the gene ends were 1 base for V and 2 bases for J; bases not matched to a gene: 6. There are 17 residues in the CDR3. CDR1 and CDR2 from the germline V gene are SGHAT and FQNNGV. CDR3 coding DNA: TGTGCCAGCAGCTTAGTGACCAGCGGGGGTAACACCGGGGAGCTGTTTTTT. Its translation is CASSLVTSGGNTGELFF.

At least ten counts were recorded for this clonotype. The rearrangement links TRBV5-1 to TRBJ2-7, with TRBD2 matching over 9 bases. Germline CDR1 SGHRS, CDR2 YFSETQ. CDR3 length: 15 amino acids. V shed 3 bases, J shed 3 bases, and the junction held 7 bases outside the gene matches. CDR3 sequence: CASSWDSGGSYEQYF. DNA of the CDR3: TGCGCCAGCAGCTGGGATAGCGGGGGCAGCTACGAGCAGTACTTC.

This clonotype was counted only a few times. The rearrangement uses TRBV4-2 and TRBJ2-2; 13 positions agree with TRBD2. Unmatched junction bases numbered 0, after V lost 2 bases and J lost 6 bases. CDR3 length: 15 residues. Germline V gives CDR1 LGHNA, CDR2 YNFKEQ. The CDR3 bases are TGTGCCAGCAGCCAAACTAGCGGGGGGGCCGGGGAGCTGTTTTTT. This sequence encodes CASSQTSGGAGELFF.

The chain couples TRBV11-2 to TRBJ1-2; no definite D call. Trimming took 4 bases from V and 1 from J, leaving 13 bases between them. The CDR3 loop spans 15 amino acids. Germline V lookup: CDR1 SGHAT, CDR2 FQNNGV. CDR3 protein: CASSSDRRDNYGYTF. CDR3 sequence (DNA): TGTGCCAGCAGCTCCGACCGACGGGATAACTATGGCTACACCTTC.

This clonotype was observed a few times. The chain combines TRBV7-2 with TRBJ1-3; D is undetermined. The germline gives CDR1 SGHTA, CDR2 FQGNSA. V was pared by 3 bases and J by 2 bases, with 8 bases between. This CDR3 spans 14 amino acids. The CDR3 here is CASSFTRAGNTIYF. In DNA, the CDR3 is TGTGCCAGCAGCTTCACGAGGGCTGGAAACACCATATATTTT.

The rearrangement links TRBV7-2 to TRBJ1-1; 8 bases line up with TRBD1. The CDR3 totals 15 residues. With V trimmed by 3 bases and J by 7 bases, 10 bases remained unmatched. Germline V gene data show CDR1 as SGHTA and CDR2 as FQGNSA. The CDR3 is CASSLTPGTGYEAFF. As DNA, the CDR3 is TGTGCCAGCAGCTTGACCCCCGGGACAGGATATGAAGCTTTCTTT.

This clonotype was counted only a few times. This sequence joins TRBV4-1 and TRBJ2-6; TRBD1 is a possible D gene (5 bases). Trimming stripped 3 bases from V and 2 bases from J, with 8 bases between. There are 15 residues in the CDR3. Germline V CDR1 and CDR2: MGHRA, YSYEKL. The CDR3 DNA reads as TGCGCCAGCAGCCATGGCAGGGCTGGGGCCAACGTCCTGACTTTC. Its translation is CASSHGRAGANVLTF.

This clonotype appeared a few times. This chain joins TRBV7-2 and TRBJ1-5; weak D call: TRBD1 (6 bases). CDR3 length: 13 amino acids. Trimming removed 5 bases at V and 5 bases at J, with 10 bases between. Germline CDR1 is SGHTA and CDR2 is FQGNSA. The CDR3, as DNA: TGTGCCAGCAGCACGGGGGGGCATCAGCCCCAGCATTTT. Translation gives CASSTGGHQPQHF.

The J gene is TRBJ1-2, the V gene TRBV20-1; D is perhaps TRBD1 (5 bases). The germline V and J ends were trimmed by 1 base and 3 bases, with 9 bases remaining between them. Germline values: CDR1 DFQATT, CDR2 SNEGSKA (reference sequence). The CDR3 runs to 13 residues. CDR3 sequence: CSARVRGYYGYTF. The CDR3 coding sequence is TGCAGTGCTAGAGTAAGGGGCTACTATGGCTACACCTTC.

V gene TRBV20-1 combines with J gene TRBJ1-1; 9 bases agree with TRBD1. This CDR3 has 13 residues. CDR1 and CDR2 from the germline V gene are DFQATT and SNEGSKA (reference sequence). V was clipped by 6 bases and J by 1 base; unmatched bases: 3. CDR3 protein: CSARDRENTEAFF. The CDR3 nucleotides read TGCAGTGCCAGGGACAGGGAGAACACTGAAGCTTTCTTT.

This clonotype was detected many times. The J gene is TRBJ1-1, the V gene TRBV6-6; 7 bases are a match to TRBD1. Germline V gene data show CDR1 as MNHNY and CDR2 as SVGAGI (reference sequence). V was clipped by 0 bases and J by 2 bases; unmatched bases: 9. The CDR3 has 17 amino acids. This CDR3 reads CASSYSSSGGSNTEAFF. For the CDR3, the DNA is TGTGCCAGCAGTTACTCGAGCTCAGGGGGTAGCAACACTGAAGCTTTCTTT.

The chain recombines TRBV28 with TRBJ2-3, with D possibly being TRBD1 or TRBD2 (6 bases each). Trimming left V 11 bases short and J 5 bases short, with 23 bases between. The germline gives CDR1 MDHEN, CDR2 SYDVKM. The CDR3 totals 15 residues. The CDR3: CAGQKGGRGGDTQYF. The CDR3 region has the DNA TGTGCCGGCCAAAAGGGGGGAAGGGGTGGAGATACGCAGTATTTT.

This clonotype has just a few counts. CDR3 loop: CASRETGSGNTIYF. The CDR3 DNA is TGTGCCAGCAGGGAGACAGGGTCGGGAAACACCATATATTTT. The chain has TRBV12-3 or TRBV12-4 and TRBJ1-3; the match to TRBD1 covers 7 bases. The trim removed 6 bases at V and 4 bases at J, leaving 6 bases unmatched. The CDR3 loop spans 14 amino acids.

This clonotype was seen a few times. The genes are TRBV11-2 and TRBJ1-4; a possible D gene is TRBD1 (5 bases). This CDR3 is built from 14 residues. CDR1 is SGHAT and CDR2 is FQNNGV in the germline V gene. Deletions cut 4 bases from V and 8 bases from J, with 14 bases between. CDR3 sequence (DNA): TGTGCCAGCAGCTCATCTAGGGGCGAGGAAAAACTGTTTTTT. Its translation: CASSSSRGEEKLFF. The full variable domain, its missing parts supplied by reference TRBV11-2 and TRBJ1-4, is EAGVAQSPRYKIIEKRQSVAFWCNPISGHATLYWYQQILGQGPKLLIQFQNNGVVDDSQLPKDRFSAERLKGVDSTLKIQPAKLEDSAVYLCASSSSRGEEKLFFGSGTQLSVL.

This clonotype has a count of ten or more. The V call is TRBV9, the J call TRBJ2-3; 8 bases agree with TRBD1. CDR1 is SGDLS and CDR2 is YYNGEE in the germline V gene. This CDR3 contains 14 residues. The ends lost 4 bases at V and 2 bases at J; junction bases unmatched: 3. The CDR3 reads CASSSDRVTDTQYF. CDR3 DNA: TGTGCCAGCAGCTCGGACAGGGTCACAGATACGCAGTATTTT.

This clonotype has a count of ten or more. This chain links TRBV24-1 with TRBJ1-2; 8 bases fit TRBD1. Unmatched junction bases numbered 7, after V lost 5 bases and J lost 3 bases. Germline CDR1 and CDR2: KGHDR and SFDVKD. The CDR3 is 15 amino acids. The CDR3 DNA follows: TGTGCCACCAGTGCCTGGACAGGGTCCGACTATGGCTACACCTTC. Protein product: CATSAWTGSDYGYTF.